A single sample gave rise to the 22 T cell receptor beta chains below, sequenced in a study of metastatic and nonmetastatic thyroid tumors. Thyroid surgery had not been preceded by any treatment in any patient. MiXCR re-clonotyped the PCR reads for TCRdb. The sample has around 30,000 clones, 15% to 20% seen once. Sequencing was carried out using blood. All receptors come from a female donor with papillary thyroid cancer or a benign thyroid nodule (not recorded which). Some clones in this sample may be carry-over from other donors' samples.

In this sample, this clone turned up many times. The rearrangement links TRBV5-1 to TRBJ1-6; D might be TRBD1 (5 bases). The ends were cut back, 3 bases at V and 7 bases at J, with 11 bases in the middle. CDR1 is SGHRS and CDR2 is YFSETQ in the germline V gene. The CDR3 has 14 amino acids. In DNA form, the CDR3 reads TGCGCCAGCAGCTGGGCCGGGGGAAATTCACCCCTCCACTTT. Protein: CASSWAGGNSPLHF. Looking up the rest from reference TRBV5-1 and TRBJ1-6 gives the full variable domain: KAGVTQTPRYLIKTRGQQVTLSCSPISGHRSVSWYQQTPGQGLQFLFEYFSETQRNKGNFPGRFSGRQFSNSRSEMNVSTLELGDSALYLCASSWAGGNSPLHFGNGTRLTVT.

This clone occurred many times. This chain links TRBV15 with TRBJ1-1, with 7 bases matching TRBD1. The V segment lost 5 bases and the J segment 4 bases; nucleotides outside the gene matches: 10. There are 15 residues in the CDR3. Germline V gives CDR1 LNHNV, CDR2 YYDKDF (reference sequence). CDR3 in DNA: TGTGCCACCAGCCCCTTAACAGGGGAGGGCACTGAAGCTTTCTTT. Protein product: CATSPLTGEGTEAFF.

This clone was detected many times. Other nucleotide sequences in the sample specify the same CDR3. The chain employs TRBV7-8 and TRBJ2-3; TRBD2 is a possible D gene (5 bases). Germline loops: CDR1 SGHVS, CDR2 FQNEAQ. The CDR3 loop spans 15 amino acids. Trimming left V 5 bases short and J 7 bases short, with 19 bases between. This chain's CDR3 is CASSPAGSPGNTQYF. The DNA of the CDR3 is TGTGCCAGCAGCCCAGCCGGCTCCCCCGGGAATACGCAGTATTTT. The variable domain in full, completed from reference TRBV7-8 and TRBJ2-3, reads GAGVSQSPRYKVAKRGQDVALRCDPISGHVSLFWYQQALGQGPEFLTYFQNEAQLDKSGLPSDRFFAERPEGSVSTLKIQRTQQEDSAVYLCASSPAGSPGNTQYFGPGTRLTVL.

This clone came up many times. The V and J genes are TRBV28 and TRBJ2-2; 8 nucleotides align to TRBD2. The CDR3 is 18 residues long. V was pared by 6 bases and J by 0 bases, with 12 bases of the junction left unmatched. The V gene's germline CDR1 is MDHEN and CDR2 SYDVKM. The CDR3 is CASSYDPGGASNTGELFF. The CDR3 DNA sequence: TGTGCCAGCAGCTACGACCCGGGAGGGGCCTCGAACACCGGGGAGCTGTTTTTT.

This clone appeared a few times. The chain combines TRBV10-3 with TRBJ2-3; TRBD2 might be the D (6 bases). Germline V gene sequence: CDR1 ENHRY, CDR2 SYGVKD. There are 15 residues in the CDR3. The ends were cut back, 6 bases at V and 8 bases at J, with 21 bases in the middle. CDR3 region: CAISLTIGRGGTQYF. The CDR3 DNA sequence: TGTGCCATCAGCCTCACTATCGGGAGAGGAGGTACGCAGTATTTT.

This clone ranks as medium-sized. The CDR3 loop is CASSELGKRYEQYF. CDR3 nucleotides: TGTGCCAGCAGTGAATTAGGGAAGAGATACGAGCAGTACTTC. This chain links TRBV6-1 with TRBJ2-7; no definite D call. Germline-derived CDR1 and CDR2 are MNHNS and SASEGT. V was trimmed by 2 bases and J by 4 bases, leaving 12 bases between them. CDR3 length: 14 amino acids.

There are many counts of this clone. The J gene is TRBJ2-1, the V gene TRBV24-1; 10 positions agree with TRBD1. V lost 4 bases to trimming and J lost 2 bases; unmatched junction nucleotides: 16. Germline lookup yields CDR1 KGHDR and CDR2 SFDVKD. CDR3 length equals 20 residues. In DNA, the CDR3 is TGTGCCACCAGTGAGCGACAGGGGGCGCCTCGGGGACGACCCTACAATGAGCAGTTCTTC. As protein: CATSERQGAPRGRPYNEQFF.

V usage is TRBV2 and J usage is TRBJ1-5; possible D gene TRBD1, 6 bases. Trimming stripped 9 bases from V and 0 bases from J, with 27 bases between. Germline CDR1 reads SNHLY; CDR2 reads FYNNEI. This CDR3 spans 19 amino acids. The CDR3 reads CASPLPVAQGGYSNQPQHF. The CDR3 region has the DNA TGTGCCAGTCCCCTCCCCGTGGCACAGGGTGGGTATAGCAATCAGCCCCAGCATTTT.

This clone came up many times. The rearrangement joins TRBV19 to TRBJ2-2; TRBD1 matches 8 bases. CDR1 is LNHDA, CDR2 SQIVND, per germline (reference sequence). Trimming removed 9 bases from V and 4 bases from J; junction bases left unmatched: 10. The CDR3 runs to 15 residues. Here the CDR3 reads CASTTGEVSTGELFF. The CDR3 nucleotides are TGTGCCAGCACGACAGGGGAAGTTAGCACCGGGGAGCTGTTTTTT.

This chain connects TRBV6-1 to TRBJ2-1; 8 bases are shared with TRBD2. V gave up 8 bases and J gave up 4 bases; unmatched junction bases: 7. Germline-derived CDR1 and CDR2 are MNHNS and SASEGT. This CDR3 region has 14 residues. This CDR3 is CASLKRESYNEQFF. CDR3 DNA: TGTGCCAGCTTAAAGCGGGAGTCGTACAATGAGCAGTTCTTC.

About this clone: Compared with germline, one end of the junction differs, possibly owing to a read error. The chain uses TRBV11-3 and TRBJ2-7; D ambiguous. The CDR3 has 14 residues. Germline CDR1 SGHNT, CDR2 YENEEA. For the CDR3, the DNA is TGTGTCAGCAGCTTAGAAAGCGTCACCTACGAGCAGTACTTC. It codes for CVSSLESVTYEQYF.

This clone was seen ten or more times. The chain has TRBV28 and TRBJ2-3, with no clear D. Trimming left V 4 bases short and J 1 base short, with 15 bases between. The CDR3 sequence is 16 residues long. Germline V lookup: CDR1 MDHEN, CDR2 SYDVKM. The CDR3 protein is CASSSLGPARTDTQYF. DNA for the CDR3: TGTGCCAGCAGTTCCCTCGGCCCGGCCCGCACAGATACGCAGTATTTT.

The sample holds many counts of this clone. This chain joins TRBV10-3 and TRBJ2-2; 8 bases agree with TRBD1. V lost 7 bases, J lost 2 bases, and 9 bases stayed unmatched. The CDR3 runs 16 residues. Germline loops: CDR1 ENHRY, CDR2 SYGVKD. The CDR3 DNA reads as TGTGCCATCACCACCCCGCAGGGGGCAAACACCGGGGAGCTGTTTTTT. Amino acids: CAITTPQGANTGELFF.

This clone was observed many times. The sample has other DNA sequences that encode this CDR3 too. The chain carries TRBV3-1 and TRBJ2-1; a possible D gene is TRBD1 (6 bases). The germline V gene has CDR1 LGHDT and CDR2 YNNKEL (reference sequence). The CDR3 totals 17 residues. Trimming removed 2 bases at V and 7 bases at J, with 21 bases between. CDR3 nucleotide sequence: TGTGCCAGCAGCCAAACTGCGACAGGCCGCGGTGGGAATGAGCAGTTCTTC. This encodes CASSQTATGRGGNEQFF.

This clone has a count of ten or more. The rearrangement uses TRBV28 and TRBJ2-5; tentatively, D is TRBD1 (6 bases). The CDR3 runs 13 residues. Germline loops: CDR1 MDHEN, CDR2 SYDVKM. V gave up 6 bases and J gave up 5 bases, with 13 bases separating them. The CDR3 region has the DNA TGTGCCAGCAGGAAAACAGGGATCGAGACCCAGTACTTC. Protein sequence: CASRKTGIETQYF.

This clone was recorded at least ten times. This chain links TRBV20-1 with TRBJ1-5; D perhaps matches TRBD1 (6 bases). V gave up 0 bases and J gave up 4 bases, with 16 bases separating them. The germline CDR1 and CDR2 sequences are DFQATT and SNEGSKA (reference sequence). This CDR3 is 16 amino acids long. CDR3 coding DNA: TGCAGTGCTAGAGATAGTGGCAGGGGAGAGAATCAGCCCCAGCATTTT. Amino acid sequence: CSARDSGRGENQPQHF.

This clone was seen many times. J is TRBJ1-1 and V is TRBV27; TRBD1 is a possible D gene (5 bases). This CDR3 comprises 14 residues. The V gene lost 2 bases and the J gene lost 3 bases, with 10 bases spanning the gap. Germline lookup yields CDR1 MNHEY and CDR2 SMNVEV (reference sequence). CDR3 nucleotide sequence: TGTGCCAGCAGTTTAGAGGCAGGGTACACTGAAGCTTTCTTT. Translation gives CASSLEAGYTEAFF.

This clone was observed at least ten times. Different DNA sequences within this sample yield the same CDR3. The V and J genes are TRBV7-3 and TRBJ2-7; D ambiguous. CDR1 is SGHTA and CDR2 is FQGTGA in the germline V gene. V dropped 2 bases and J dropped 3 bases, with 11 bases sitting between them. The CDR3 runs to 14 residues. This chain's CDR3 is CASSLAADNYEQYF. The CDR3 DNA reads as TGTGCCAGCAGCTTAGCGGCAGACAACTACGAGCAGTACTTC.

In this sample, this clone turned up many times. Other DNA sequences of this sample code for an identical CDR3. The rearrangement links TRBV24-1 to TRBJ1-5, with 8 bases that match TRBD1. Trimming cost V 6 bases and J 8 bases; bases outside gene matches: 11. Germline lookup yields CDR1 KGHDR and CDR2 SFDVKD. The CDR3 extends over 15 amino acids. DNA for the CDR3: TGTGCCACCAGTCTGGGACAGGCGAGTGTGGAGCCCCAGCATTTT. This translates into CATSLGQASVEPQHF.

This clone was detected ten times or more. The rearrangement joins TRBV20-1 to TRBJ1-3, with D possibly being TRBD1 (5 bases). The CDR3 sequence is 15 residues long. Per the germline V gene, CDR1 is DFQATT and CDR2 is SNEGSKA (reference sequence). Deletions cut 1 base from V and 2 bases from J, with 12 bases between. The CDR3: CSARGAGTAGNTIYF. The CDR3 DNA sequence: TGCAGTGCTAGAGGCGCCGGGACTGCTGGAAACACCATATATTTT.

At least ten counts were recorded for this clone. The gene calls are TRBV20-1 and TRBJ2-5; TRBD1 is a possible D gene (5 bases). CDR3 length: 16 residues. Germline V CDR1 and CDR2: DFQATT, SNEGSKA (reference sequence). Trimming removed 0 bases at V and 1 base at J, with 15 bases between. CDR3 bases: TGCAGTGCTAGAGATCCCCAGGGAAAAGGCCAAGAGACCCAGTACTTC. Translated: CSARDPQGKGQETQYF.

This clone was counted ten times or more. The chain couples TRBV19 to TRBJ1-1, with D unresolved. Trimming stripped 3 bases from V and 10 bases from J, with 15 bases between. This CDR3 is 13 amino acids long. Germline CDR1 is LNHDA and CDR2 is SQIVND (reference sequence). The CDR3 sequence: CASSIQRRGVAFF. The DNA for the CDR3 is TGTGCCAGTAGTATTCAGCGGCGTGGTGTAGCTTTCTTT.